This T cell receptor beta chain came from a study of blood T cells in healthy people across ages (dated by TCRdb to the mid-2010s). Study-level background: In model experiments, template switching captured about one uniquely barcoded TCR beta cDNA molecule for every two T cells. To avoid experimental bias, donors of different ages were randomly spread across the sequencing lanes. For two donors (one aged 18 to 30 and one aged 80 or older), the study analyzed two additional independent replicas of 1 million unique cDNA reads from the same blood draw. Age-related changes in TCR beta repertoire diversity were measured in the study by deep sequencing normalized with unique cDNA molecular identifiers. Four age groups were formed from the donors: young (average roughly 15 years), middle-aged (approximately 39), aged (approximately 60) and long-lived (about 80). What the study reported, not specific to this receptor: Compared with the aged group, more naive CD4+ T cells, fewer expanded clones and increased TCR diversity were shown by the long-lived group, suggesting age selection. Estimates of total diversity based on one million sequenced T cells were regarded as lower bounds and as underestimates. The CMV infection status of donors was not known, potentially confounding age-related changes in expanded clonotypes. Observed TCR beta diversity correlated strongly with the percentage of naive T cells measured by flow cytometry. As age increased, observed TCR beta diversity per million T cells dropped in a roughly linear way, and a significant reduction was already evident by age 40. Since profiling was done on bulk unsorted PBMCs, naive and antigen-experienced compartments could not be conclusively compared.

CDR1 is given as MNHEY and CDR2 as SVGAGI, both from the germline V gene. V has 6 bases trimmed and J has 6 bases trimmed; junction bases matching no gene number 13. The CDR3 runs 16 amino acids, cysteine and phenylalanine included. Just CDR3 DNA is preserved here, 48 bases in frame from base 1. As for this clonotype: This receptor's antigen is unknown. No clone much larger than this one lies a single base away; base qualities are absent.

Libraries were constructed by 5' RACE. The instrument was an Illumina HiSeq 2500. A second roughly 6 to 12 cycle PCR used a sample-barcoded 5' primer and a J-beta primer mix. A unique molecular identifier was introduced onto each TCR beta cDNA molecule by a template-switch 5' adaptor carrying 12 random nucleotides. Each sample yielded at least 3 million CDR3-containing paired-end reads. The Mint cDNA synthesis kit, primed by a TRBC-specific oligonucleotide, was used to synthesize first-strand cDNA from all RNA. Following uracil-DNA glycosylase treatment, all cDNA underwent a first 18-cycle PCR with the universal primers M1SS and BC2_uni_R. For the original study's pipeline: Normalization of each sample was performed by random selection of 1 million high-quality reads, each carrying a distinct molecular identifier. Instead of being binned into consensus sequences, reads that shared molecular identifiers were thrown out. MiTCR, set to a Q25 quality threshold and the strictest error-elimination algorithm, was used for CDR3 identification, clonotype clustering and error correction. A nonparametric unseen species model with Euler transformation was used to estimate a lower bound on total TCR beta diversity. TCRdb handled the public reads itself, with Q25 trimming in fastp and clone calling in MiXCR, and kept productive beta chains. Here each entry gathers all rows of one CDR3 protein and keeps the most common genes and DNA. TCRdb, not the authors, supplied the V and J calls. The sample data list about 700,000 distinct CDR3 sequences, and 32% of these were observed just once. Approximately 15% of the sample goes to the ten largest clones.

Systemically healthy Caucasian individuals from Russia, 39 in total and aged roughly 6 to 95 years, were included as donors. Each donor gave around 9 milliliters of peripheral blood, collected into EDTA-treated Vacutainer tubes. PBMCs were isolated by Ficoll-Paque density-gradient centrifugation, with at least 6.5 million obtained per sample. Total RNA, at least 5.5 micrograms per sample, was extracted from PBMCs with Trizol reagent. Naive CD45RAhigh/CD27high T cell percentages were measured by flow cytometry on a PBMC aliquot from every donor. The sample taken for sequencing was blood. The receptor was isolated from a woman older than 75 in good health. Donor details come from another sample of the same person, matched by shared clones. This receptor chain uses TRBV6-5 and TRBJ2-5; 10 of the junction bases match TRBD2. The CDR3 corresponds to CASRPTGTSVRQTQYF. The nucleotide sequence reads TGTGCCAGCAGACCTACCGGGACTAGCGTCCGACAGACCCAGTACTTC.